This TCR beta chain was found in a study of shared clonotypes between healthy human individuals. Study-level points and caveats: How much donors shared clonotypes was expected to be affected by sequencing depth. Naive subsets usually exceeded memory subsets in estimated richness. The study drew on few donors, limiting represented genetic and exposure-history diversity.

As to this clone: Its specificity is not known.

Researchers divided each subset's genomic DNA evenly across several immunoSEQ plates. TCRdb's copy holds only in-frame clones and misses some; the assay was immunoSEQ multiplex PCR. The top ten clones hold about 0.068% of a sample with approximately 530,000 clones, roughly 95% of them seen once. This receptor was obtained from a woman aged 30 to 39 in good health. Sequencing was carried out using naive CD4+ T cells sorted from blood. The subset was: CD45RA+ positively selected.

In DNA, the CDR3 is TGCGCCAGCAGCGCGACTAGCGGGAGAAATGAGCAGTTCTTC. Its translation: CASSATSGRNEQFF. The rearrangement links TRBV5-1 to TRBJ2-1; 12 bases match TRBD2. There are 14 residues in the CDR3. CDR1 SGHRS and CDR2 YFSETQ come from the germline V gene. V lost 4 bases and J lost 7; bases outside the gene matches: 3.